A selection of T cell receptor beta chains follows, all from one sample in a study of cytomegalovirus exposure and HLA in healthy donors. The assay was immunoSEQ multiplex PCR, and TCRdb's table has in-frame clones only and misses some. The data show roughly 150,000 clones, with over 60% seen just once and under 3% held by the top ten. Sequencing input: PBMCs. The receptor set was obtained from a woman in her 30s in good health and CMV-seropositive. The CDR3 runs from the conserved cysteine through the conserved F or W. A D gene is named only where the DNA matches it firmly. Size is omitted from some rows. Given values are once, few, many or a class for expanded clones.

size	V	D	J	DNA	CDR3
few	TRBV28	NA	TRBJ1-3	TGTGCCAGTGAACAGGGACCCTCTGGAAACACCATATATTTT	CASEQGPSGNTIYF
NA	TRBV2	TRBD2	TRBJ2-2	TGTGCCAGCAGTGCTTGGCGGGAGGTTCGGGGCGGGGAGCTGTTTTTT	CASSAWREVRGGELFF
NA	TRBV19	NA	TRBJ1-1	TGTGCCAGTAGTCCTCGGACAGCTGGAGCTTTCTTT	CASSPRTAGAFF
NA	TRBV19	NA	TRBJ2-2	TGTGCCAGTTTCAGCGGGGAGCTGTTTTTT	CASFSGELFF
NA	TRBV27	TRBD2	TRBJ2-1	TGTGCCAGCAGTCCCAAACCTCTAGCGGCCAACTACAATGAGCAGTTCTTC	CASSPKPLAANYNEQFF
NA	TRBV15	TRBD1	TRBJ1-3	TGTGCCACCAGCAGAGAGATGGGGACAGTTTCTGGAAACACCATATATTTT	CATSREMGTVSGNTIYF
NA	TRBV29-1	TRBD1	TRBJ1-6	TGCAGCGCGACGACAGGGGGTCGCTCACCCCTCCACTTT	CSATTGGRSPLHF
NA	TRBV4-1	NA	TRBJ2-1	TGCGCCAGCAGCCAAGCTAGACCCGGGACGTCCGGGGGCAATGAGCAGTTCTTC	CASSQARPGTSGGNEQFF
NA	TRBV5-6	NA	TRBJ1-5	TGTGCCAGCAGCTTGGGGGGGGACAATCAGCCCCAGCATTTT	CASSLGGDNQPQHF
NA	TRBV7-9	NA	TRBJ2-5	TGTGCCAGCAGCTTTGACTCAAAAGGGACCCAGTACTTC	CASSFDSKGTQYF
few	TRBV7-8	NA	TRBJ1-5	TGTGCCAGCAGCTTACGCCCCCTCTGGAGGAATCAGCCCCAGCATTTT	CASSLRPLWRNQPQHF
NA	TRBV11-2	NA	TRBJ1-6	TGTGCCAGCAGCTTAGGGGGGGTTAGGGATTCACCCCTCCACTTT	CASSLGGVRDSPLHF
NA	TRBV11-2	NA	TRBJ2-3	TGTGCCAGCAGCTACGGGGTTACGCAGTATTTT	CASSYGVTQYF
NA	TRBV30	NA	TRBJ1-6	TGTGCCTGGAGTGGCGCGGGTCTCTCCAACGGGGATTCACCCCTCCACTTT	CAWSGAGLSNGDSPLHF
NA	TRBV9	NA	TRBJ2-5	TGTGCCAGCAGCGTCCGGGGGGCTTACCAAGAGACCCAGTACTTC	CASSVRGAYQETQYF
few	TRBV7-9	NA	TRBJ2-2	TGTGCCAGCAGCTTCGGGGGTTATTTCGGGGAGCTGTTTTTT	CASSFGGYFGELFF
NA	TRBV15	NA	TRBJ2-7	TGTGCCACCAGCAGAGATTTGGGCTACGAGCAGTACTTC	CATSRDLGYEQYF
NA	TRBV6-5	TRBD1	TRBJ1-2	TGTGCCAGCATCCACAGGGGAGCTAACTATGGCTACACCTTC	CASIHRGANYGYTF
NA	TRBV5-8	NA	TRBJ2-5	TGTGCCAGCAGCTTTAGACAGGGACTGCTGAGGGAGACCCAGTACTTC	CASSFRQGLLRETQYF
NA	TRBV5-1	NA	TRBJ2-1	TGCGCCAGCAGCTTGGGACTGGAAGGGGATGAGCAGTTCTTC	CASSLGLEGDEQFF
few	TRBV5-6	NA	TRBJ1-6	TGTGCCAGCAGCTTGGGGACAGCTAATTCACCCCTCCACTTT	CASSLGTANSPLHF
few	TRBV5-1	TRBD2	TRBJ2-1	TGCGCCAGCCGGACTAGCGGGAGCGATGTCAATGAGCAGTTCTTC	CASRTSGSDVNEQFF
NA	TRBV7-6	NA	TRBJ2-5	TGTGCCAGCAGCTTATCTGGGGGGGCAGTCCAAGAGACCCAGTACTTC	CASSLSGGAVQETQYF
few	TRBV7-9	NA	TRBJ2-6	TGTGCCAGCAGCACCAGGGAGGACTCTGGGGCCAACGTCCTGACTTTC	CASSTREDSGANVLTF
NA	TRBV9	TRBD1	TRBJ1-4	TGTGCCAGCAGGTCGGGACAGCATAATGAAAAACTGTTTTTT	CASRSGQHNEKLFF
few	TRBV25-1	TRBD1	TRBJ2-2	TGTGCCAGCAGCCCGGACAGGGCGAACGGGGAGCTGTTTTTT	CASSPDRANGELFF
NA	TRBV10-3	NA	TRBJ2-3	TGTGCCATCAGTGACCAGCCGGGACTTGGAATGGATACGCAGTATTTT	CAISDQPGLGMDTQYF
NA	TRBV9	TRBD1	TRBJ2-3	TGTGCCAGCAGCGTAGAGTGGACAGGGGTCACAGATACGCAGTATTTT	CASSVEWTGVTDTQYF
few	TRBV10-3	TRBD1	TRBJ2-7	TGTGCCATCAGCCTAGGACAGGGATACGAGCAGTACTTC	CAISLGQGYEQYF
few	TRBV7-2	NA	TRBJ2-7	TGTGCCAGCAGCCCCGCCCCGGGTCAGACCTACGAGCAGTACTTC	CASSPAPGQTYEQYF
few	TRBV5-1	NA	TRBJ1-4	TGCGCCAGCAGCTTTCTTAGCAGGGGTTCTAATGAAAAACTGTTTTTT	CASSFLSRGSNEKLFF
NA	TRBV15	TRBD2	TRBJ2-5	TGTGCCACCAGCAGAGAGTATGAAGGCGGGAGGAGTGAGACCCAGTACTTC	CATSREYEGGRSETQYF
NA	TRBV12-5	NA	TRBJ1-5	TGTGCTAGTGCCTTGGACTTTCAACCCCAGCATTTT	CASALDFQPQHF
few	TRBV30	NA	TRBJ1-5	TGTGCCTGGAGTGTGAGCCGGGTTAATCAGCCCCAGCATTTT	CAWSVSRVNQPQHF
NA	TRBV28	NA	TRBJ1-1	TGTGCCAGCAGAAACCTCCGGGAGCTTATAGAAGCTTTCTTT	CASRNLRELIEAFF
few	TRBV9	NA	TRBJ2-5	TGTGCCAGCAGCGCCGGGACATTACAAGAGACCCAGTACTTC	CASSAGTLQETQYF
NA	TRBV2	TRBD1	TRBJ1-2	TGTGCCAGCAGGGCCGGGACAGAATGGGCGAACGGCTACACCTTC	CASRAGTEWANGYTF
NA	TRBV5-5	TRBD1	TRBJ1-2	TGTGCCAGCAGCTTGGCGGGACAGTCCCTAACCTATGGCTACACCTTC	CASSLAGQSLTYGYTF
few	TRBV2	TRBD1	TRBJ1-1	TGTGCCAACCACGAACAGGGGTTTTCTGAAGCTTTCTTT	CANHEQGFSEAFF
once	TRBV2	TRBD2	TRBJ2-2	TGTGCCTGTCCTGGCGGGGGTGAAACCGGGGAGCTGTTTTTT	CACPGGGETGELFF
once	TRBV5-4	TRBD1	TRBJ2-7	TGTGCCAGCAGCTCAGACAGGGCGTACGAGCAGTACTTC	CASSSDRAYEQYF